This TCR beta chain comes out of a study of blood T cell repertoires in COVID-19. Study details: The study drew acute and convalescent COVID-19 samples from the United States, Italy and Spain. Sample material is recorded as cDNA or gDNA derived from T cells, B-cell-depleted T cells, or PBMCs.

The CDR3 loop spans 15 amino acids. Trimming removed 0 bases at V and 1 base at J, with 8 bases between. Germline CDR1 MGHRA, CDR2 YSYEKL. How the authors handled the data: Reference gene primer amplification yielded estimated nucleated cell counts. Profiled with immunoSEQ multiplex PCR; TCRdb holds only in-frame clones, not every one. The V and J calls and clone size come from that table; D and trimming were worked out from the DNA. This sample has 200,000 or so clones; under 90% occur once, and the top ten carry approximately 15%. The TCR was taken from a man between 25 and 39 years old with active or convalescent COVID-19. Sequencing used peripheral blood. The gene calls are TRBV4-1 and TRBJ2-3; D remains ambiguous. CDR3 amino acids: CASSQDRSGTDTQYF. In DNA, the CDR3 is TGCGCCAGCAGCCAAGACCGATCGGGCACAGATACGCAGTATTTT.